This TCR beta chain was retrieved from a study of neurological immune-mediated disorders. Overall study findings and caveats: Healthy controls had more TCR clonal expansion than multiple sclerosis, which showed the least, whereas HTLV-1-associated myelopathy showed the most. The expanded clones of different subjects shared no CDR3 amino acid sequences (suggesting private repertoires in all groups).

Time point described: longitudinal time-point 3. Ten or more counts support this clonotype. Its antigen is not known. The cDNA came from 5'RACE with 10-nucleotide random UMIs. Every sequencing run produced over 180 million TCR-beta sequences that came from 15-18 subjects. Each CDR3 protein is one row after TCRdb ran MiXCR on the 5' RACE reads. Of more than 95,000 distinct CDR3 sequences listed, about a tenth are singletons. This TCR was recovered from a female donor with HTLV-1-associated myelopathy (HAM/TSP). Sequenced material: PBMCs.

In DNA form, the CDR3 reads TGCGCCAGCAGCCACCCCTCAGGAGGGGCCCAAGAGACCCAGTACTTC. It is translated as CASSHPSGGAQETQYF. This chain joins TRBV4-1 and TRBJ2-5, with a possible D match to TRBD2 (6 bases). This CDR3 has 16 amino acids. Germline CDR1 is MGHRA and CDR2 is YSYEKL. V was shortened by 3 bases and J by 1 base, with 15 bases between the two germline ends.